Listed below are T cell receptor beta chains from one sample, sequenced in a study of T cells in localized non-small cell lung cancer. Clones were sequenced by immunoSEQ multiplex PCR, and TCRdb holds only the in-frame ones, with some missing. This repertoire shows under 3,000 clones, 24% found once; its top ten account for approximately 19%. The specimen comprised normal lung tissue next to the tumor, sampled before any cancer treatment. Receptor source: a female donor with stage II lung adenocarcinoma. The CDR3 runs from the conserved cysteine through the conserved F or W. A D gene is named only where the DNA matches it firmly. Size is omitted from some rows. Given values are once, few, many or a class for expanded clones.

>.|TRBJ2-5|TRBV1|18|few
CTSSKASGGQGCQETQYF
TGCACCAGCAGCAAGGCAAGCGGGGGGCAGGGGTGCCAAGAGACCCAGTACTTC
>TRBD1|TRBJ1-3|TRBV5-1|16|.
CASSRDRSSSGNTIYF
TGCGCCAGCAGCCGGGACAGGAGCTCCTCTGGAAACACCATATATTTT
>.|TRBJ2-1|TRBV23-1|13|.
CASSLDLYNEQFF
TGCGCCAGCAGCTTGGACCTTTACAATGAGCAGTTCTTC
>.|TRBJ1-1|TRBV2|16|medium-sized
CASSEAGKGDRYEAFF
TGTGCCAGCAGTGAAGCGGGGAAGGGGGATAGATATGAAGCTTTCTTT
>TRBD1|TRBJ2-2|TRBV19|15|.
CASSRGQGNTGELFF
TGTGCCAGTAGTAGGGGACAGGGGAACACCGGGGAGCTGTTTTTT
>.|TRBJ1-5|TRBV5-1|15|.
CASSLVAGGNQPQHF
TGCGCCAGCAGCTTGGTTGCGGGGGGCAATCAGCCCCAGCATTTT
>.|TRBJ2-4|TRBV12-5|13|.
CASGLVAENIQYF
TGTGCCAGCGGACTCGTGGCAGAGAACATTCAGTACTTC
>TRBD2|TRBJ2-5|TRBV29-1|18|medium-sized
CSVPRSGGAFNGQETQYF
TGCAGCGTTCCCCGTAGCGGGGGGGCCTTCAATGGCCAAGAGACCCAGTACTTC
>.|TRBJ2-5|TRBV6-8|16|.
CASSDILGRNQETQYF
TGTGCCAGCAGTGACATCCTCGGACGGAACCAAGAGACCCAGTACTTC
>TRBD2|TRBJ2-5|TRBV6-8|15|.
CAISTGLGDGETQYF
TGTGCCATCAGTACGGGACTAGGGGACGGAGAGACCCAGTACTTC
>TRBD2|TRBJ2-1|TRBV19|15|.
CASSIRRGGNNEQFF
TGTGCCAGTAGTATAAGGCGGGGGGGCAACAATGAGCAGTTCTTC
>.|TRBJ2-2|TRBV5-1|15|.
CASSGGGQTTGELFF
TGCGCCAGCAGTGGGGGTGGACAGACCACCGGGGAGCTGTTTTTT
>TRBD1|TRBJ1-1|TRBV5-1|15|.
CASSRSQGRNTEAFF
TGCGCCAGCAGCCGGTCACAGGGGCGGAACACTGAAGCTTTCTTT
>.|TRBJ2-3|TRBV11-3|15|few
CASSLGPVSTDTQYF
TGTGCCAGCAGCTTGGGTCCCGTGAGCACAGATACGCAGTATTTT
>.|TRBJ1-5|TRBV30|12|few
CAWSPGNQPQHF
TGTGCCTGGAGTCCAGGCAATCAGCCCCAGCATTTT
>TRBD2|TRBJ2-1|TRBV11-3|16|few
CASSQMTRGGGNEQFF
TGTGCCAGCAGCCAGATGACTCGCGGGGGGGGAAATGAGCAGTTCTTC
>TRBD1|TRBJ1-1|TRBV14|15|.
CASSRSTGWNTEAFF
TGTGCCAGCAGCCGTTCGACAGGGTGGAACACTGAAGCTTTCTTT
>.|TRBJ2-7|TRBV5-1|14|.
CASGDISGSYEQYF
TGCGCCAGCGGCGACATAAGCGGCTCCTACGAGCAGTACTTC
>.|TRBJ2-2|TRBV9|13|.
CASNSWNTGELFF
TGTGCCAGCAACAGTTGGAACACCGGGGAGCTGTTTTTT
>TRBD2|TRBJ2-1|TRBV11-3|17|medium-sized
CASSPRLAGGLYNEQFF
TGTGCCAGCAGCCCGCGACTAGCGGGGGGACTTTACAATGAGCAGTTCTTC
>TRBD1|TRBJ2-7|TRBV9|13|.
CASSLGTGHEQYF
TGTGCCAGCAGCTTAGGGACAGGGCACGAGCAGTACTTC
>.|TRBJ2-7|TRBV6-8|14|few
CASSRQGRSTEQYF
TGTGCCAGCAGCCGCCAGGGAAGGTCGACCGAGCAGTACTTC
>.|TRBJ1-2|TRBV5-1|15|.
CASSLASGRNYGYTF
TGCGCCAGCAGCTTGGCCTCAGGGAGGAACTATGGCTACACCTTC
>TRBD1|TRBJ1-6|TRBV9|13|.
CASSVEDRVPLHF
TGTGCCAGCAGCGTGGAGGACAGGGTACCCCTCCACTTT
>.|TRBJ1-1|TRBV7-2|13|medium-sized
CASSGGPRTEAFF
TGTGCCAGCAGCGGAGGCCCTCGGACTGAAGCTTTCTTT
>.|TRBJ2-7|TRBV6-8|13|.
CASREGNSYEQYF
TGTGCCAGCAGGGAAGGCAACTCCTACGAGCAGTACTTC
>TRBD1|TRBJ2-2|TRBV5-1|16|.
CASSSAGGFSTGELFF
TGCGCCAGCAGCTCGGCAGGGGGCTTTTCTACCGGGGAGCTGTTTTTT
>TRBD2|TRBJ2-5|TRBV30|15|.
CAWTPLAGTGETQYF
TGTGCCTGGACCCCCCTAGCGGGTACGGGAGAGACCCAGTACTTC
>.|TRBJ1-6|TRBV6-8|13|few
CASSAGLGSPLHF
TGTGCCAGCAGTGCAGGGTTGGGTTCACCCCTCCACTTT
>.|TRBJ2-3|TRBV14|16|once
CASSHSRDFRTDTQYF
TGTGCCAGCAGCCACAGCCGGGACTTTCGCACAGATACGCAGTATTTT
>TRBD2|TRBJ2-7|TRBV18|13|.
CASSPQRGIEQYF
TGTGCCAGCTCACCTCAGCGGGGGATTGAGCAGTACTTC
>TRBD2|TRBJ2-3|TRBV28|15|.
CASSLTSARTDTQYF
TGTGCCAGCAGTTTGACTAGCGCCCGCACAGATACGCAGTATTTT
>.|TRBJ1-1|TRBV7-4|13|few
CASSLMGGREAFF
TGTGCCAGCAGCTTAATGGGCGGGAGGGAAGCTTTCTTT
>TRBD2|TRBJ2-1|TRBV19|14|.
CASSISGGANEQFF
TGTGCCAGTAGTATTAGCGGGGGGGCTAATGAGCAGTTCTTC
>.|TRBJ1-3|TRBV9|15|few
CASSQQGRAGNTIYF
TGTGCCAGCAGTCAACAGGGAAGGGCTGGAAACACCATATATTTT
>.|TRBJ1-1|TRBV25-1|15|.
CASSDPALMNTEAFF
TGTGCCAGCAGTGACCCGGCGCTCATGAACACTGAAGCTTTCTTT
>.|TRBJ2-1|TRBV11-3|15|.
CASSYSTGSYNEQFF
TGTGCCAGCAGCTATTCGACAGGTTCCTACAATGAGCAGTTCTTC
>.|TRBJ2-2|TRBV11-3|14|.
CASSWDGHTGELFF
TGTGCCAGCAGTTGGGACGGGCACACCGGGGAGCTGTTTTTT
>TRBD1|TRBJ1-5|TRBV11-3|15|few
CASSLRDRVNQPQHF
TGTGCCAGCAGCTTGAGGGACAGGGTGAATCAGCCCCAGCATTTT
>TRBD1|TRBJ1-1|TRBV6-8|14|few
CASSLDRADTEAFF
TGTGCCAGCAGTCTTGACAGGGCGGACACTGAAGCTTTCTTT
>TRBD2|TRBJ2-3|TRBV18|15|few
CASSPGGGAADTQYF
TGTGCCAGCTCACCCGGCGGGGGGGCCGCAGATACGCAGTATTTT
>.|TRBJ1-1|TRBV18|16|once
CASSPFKWQLNTEAFF
TGTGCCAGCTCACCGTTTAAGTGGCAGTTGAACACTGAAGCTTTCTTT
>.|TRBJ1-3|TRBV30|15|.
CAWSVYAGIGNTIYF
TGTGCCTGGAGTGTATATGCGGGAATCGGAAACACCATATATTTT
>.|TRBJ2-7|TRBV19|14|.
CASSTGSAGDEQYF
TGTGCCAGTAGTACCGGTTCTGCCGGCGACGAGCAGTACTTC
>.|TRBJ1-1|TRBV7-2|13|.
CASSFAGHTEAFF
TGTGCCAGCAGCTTCGCAGGGCACACTGAAGCTTTCTTT
>TRBD1|TRBJ1-1|TRBV11-3|15|.
CASSERTGWNTEAFF
TGTGCCAGCAGCGAACGGACAGGGTGGAACACTGAAGCTTTCTTT
>.|TRBJ2-1|TRBV6-8|16|.
CASSGKWGFSYNEQFF
TGTGCCAGCAGTGGAAAATGGGGCTTCTCCTACAATGAGCAGTTCTTC
>.|TRBJ1-3|TRBV19|16|few
CASSERLGGPGNTIYF
TGTGCCAGTAGTGAACGATTGGGTGGTCCTGGAAACACCATATATTTT
>TRBD1|TRBJ2-7|TRBV30|15|few
CAWSGGQGVSYEQYF
TGTGCCTGGAGTGGAGGACAGGGGGTTTCGTACGAGCAGTACTTC
>TRBD1|TRBJ1-6|TRBV11-3|15|.
CASSRGQGRNSPLHF
TGTGCCAGCAGCCGGGGACAGGGACGAAATTCACCCCTCCACTTT
>.|TRBJ2-7|TRBV7-5|15|few
CASSLSSGGPYEQYF
TGTGCCAGCAGCTTATCGTCTGGGGGACCCTACGAGCAGTACTTC
>.|TRBJ2-2|TRBV6-8|17|.
CASNPDGSPTNTGELFF
TGTGCCAGCAACCCCGACGGCAGCCCGACGAACACCGGGGAGCTGTTTTTT
>.|TRBJ2-3|TRBV11-1|15|.
CASSFGVPGTDTQYF
TGTGCCAGCAGCTTCGGGGTCCCCGGCACAGATACGCAGTATTTT
>.|TRBJ2-7|TRBV11-3|14|large
CASSLVAVYDEQYF
TGTGCCAGCAGCTTGGTAGCGGTTTACGACGAGCAGTACTTC
>.|TRBJ2-6|TRBV16|15|few
CASSQSGLGANVLTF
TGTGCCAGCAGCCAATCAGGGCTGGGGGCCAACGTCCTGACTTTC
>.|TRBJ2-7|TRBV19|14|.
CASNKGTTPFEQYF
TGTGCCAGTAATAAGGGGACAACCCCTTTCGAGCAGTACTTC
>.|TRBJ1-5|TRBV19|17|.
CASSIVGTLEGNQPQHF
TGTGCCAGTAGTATAGTCGGCACTCTAGAGGGCAATCAGCCCCAGCATTTT
>.|TRBJ2-7|TRBV19|14|.
CASRSNHQSYEQYF
TGTGCCAGTAGGAGTAACCACCAATCCTACGAGCAGTACTTC
>.|TRBJ1-2|TRBV5-1|14|few
CASSLAGGQLGYTF
TGCGCCAGCAGCTTGGCCGGGGGGCAATTAGGCTACACCTTC